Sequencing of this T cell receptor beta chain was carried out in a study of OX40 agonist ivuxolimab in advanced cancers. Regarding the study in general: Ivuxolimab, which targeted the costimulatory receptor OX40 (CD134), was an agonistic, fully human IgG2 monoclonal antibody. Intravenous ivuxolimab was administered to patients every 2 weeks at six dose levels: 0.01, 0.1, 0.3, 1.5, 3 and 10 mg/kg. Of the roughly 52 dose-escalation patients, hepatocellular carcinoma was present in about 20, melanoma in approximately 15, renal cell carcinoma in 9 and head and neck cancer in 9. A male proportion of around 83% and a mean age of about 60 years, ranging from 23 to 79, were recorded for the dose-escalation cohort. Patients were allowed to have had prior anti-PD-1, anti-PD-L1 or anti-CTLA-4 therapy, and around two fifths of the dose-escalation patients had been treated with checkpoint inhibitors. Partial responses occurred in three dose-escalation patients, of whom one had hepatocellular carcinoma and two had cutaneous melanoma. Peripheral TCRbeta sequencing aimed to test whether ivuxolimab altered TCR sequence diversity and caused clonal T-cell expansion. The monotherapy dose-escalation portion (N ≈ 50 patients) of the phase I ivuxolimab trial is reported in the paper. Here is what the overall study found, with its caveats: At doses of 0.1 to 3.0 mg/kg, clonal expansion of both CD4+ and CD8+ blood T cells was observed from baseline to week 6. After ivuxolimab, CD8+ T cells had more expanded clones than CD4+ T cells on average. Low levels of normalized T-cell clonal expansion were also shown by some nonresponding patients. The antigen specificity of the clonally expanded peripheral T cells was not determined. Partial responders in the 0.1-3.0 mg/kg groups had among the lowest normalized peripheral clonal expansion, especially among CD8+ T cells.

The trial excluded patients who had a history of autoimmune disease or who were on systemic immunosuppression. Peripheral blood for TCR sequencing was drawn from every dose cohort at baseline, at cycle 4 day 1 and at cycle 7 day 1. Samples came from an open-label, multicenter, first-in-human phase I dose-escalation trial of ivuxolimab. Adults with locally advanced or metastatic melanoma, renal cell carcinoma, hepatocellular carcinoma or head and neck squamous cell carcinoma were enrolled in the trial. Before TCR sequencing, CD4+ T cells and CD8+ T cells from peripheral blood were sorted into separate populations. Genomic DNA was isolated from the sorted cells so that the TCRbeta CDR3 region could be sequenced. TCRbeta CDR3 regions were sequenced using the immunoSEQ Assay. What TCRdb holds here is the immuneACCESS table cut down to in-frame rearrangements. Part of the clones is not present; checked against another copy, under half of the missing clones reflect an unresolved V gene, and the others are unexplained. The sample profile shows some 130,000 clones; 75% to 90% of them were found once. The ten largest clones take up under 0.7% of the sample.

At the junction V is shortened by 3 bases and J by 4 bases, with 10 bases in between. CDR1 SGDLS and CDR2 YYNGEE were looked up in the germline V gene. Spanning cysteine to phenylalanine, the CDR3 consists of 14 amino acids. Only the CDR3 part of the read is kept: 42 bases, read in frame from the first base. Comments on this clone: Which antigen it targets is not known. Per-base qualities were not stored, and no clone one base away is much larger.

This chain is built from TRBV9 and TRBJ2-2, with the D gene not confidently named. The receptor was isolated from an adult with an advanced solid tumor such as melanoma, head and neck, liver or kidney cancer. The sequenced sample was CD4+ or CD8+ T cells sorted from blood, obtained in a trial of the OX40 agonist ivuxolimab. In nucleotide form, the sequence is TGTGCCAGCAGCGGCCTGCCATCCACCGGGGAGCTGTTTTTT. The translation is CASSGLPSTGELFF. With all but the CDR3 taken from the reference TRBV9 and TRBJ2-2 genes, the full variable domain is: DSGVTQTPKHLITATGQRVTLRCSPRSGDLSVYWYQQSLDQGLQFLIQYYNGEERAKGNILERFSAQQFPDLHSELNLSSLELGDSALYFCASSGLPSTGELFFGEGSRLTVL.